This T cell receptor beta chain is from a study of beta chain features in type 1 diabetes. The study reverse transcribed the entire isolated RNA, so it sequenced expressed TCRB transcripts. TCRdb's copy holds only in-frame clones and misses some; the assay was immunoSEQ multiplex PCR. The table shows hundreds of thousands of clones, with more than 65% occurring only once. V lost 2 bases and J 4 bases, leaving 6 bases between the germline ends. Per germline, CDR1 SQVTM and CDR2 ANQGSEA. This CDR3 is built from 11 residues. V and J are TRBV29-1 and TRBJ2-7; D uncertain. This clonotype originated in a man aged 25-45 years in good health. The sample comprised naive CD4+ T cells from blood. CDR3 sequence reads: CSVENGYEQYF. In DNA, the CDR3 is TGCAGCGTTGAAAATGGGTACGAGCAGTACTTC.